Listed here is a single T cell receptor (beta chain). Its cognate antigen is unknown. The V gene's germline CDR1 is SNHLY and CDR2 FYNNEI. The V segment lost 7 bases and the J segment 4 bases; nucleotides outside the gene matches: 7. This CDR3 has 16 amino acids. This sample is drawn from a study of cytomegalovirus exposure and HLA in healthy donors. General study results and limits: There were around 160 TCR beta chains listed as cytomegalovirus-associated. Reports showed the classifier diagnosing cytomegalovirus status with high specificity and sensitivity.

Generated by immunoSEQ multiplex PCR, the TCRdb table keeps only in-frame clones and is missing some. The sample has more than 85,000 clones; about nine tenths are singletons. Sequences were obtained from PBMCs. The source is a woman aged 18-35 years in good health and CMV-seronegative. This chain links TRBV2 with TRBJ2-2, with 12 bases aligning to TRBD2. In DNA, the CDR3 is TGTGCCAGCAACTCCGGACTAGCGGGGAGCACCGGGGAGCTGTTTTTT. Protein sequence: CASNSGLAGSTGELFF.